These 32 T cell receptor beta chains came from one sample sequenced in a study of shared clonotypes between healthy human individuals. Assay used: immunoSEQ multiplex PCR; TCRdb lists only in-frame clones, some missing. Found here are around 180,000 clones, about 93% of them singletons; the top ten hold about 0.07%. The specimen sequenced was naive CD4+ T cells sorted from blood. The subset is: CD45RA+ positively selected. All receptors derive from a woman in her thirties in good health.

The J gene is TRBJ2-7, the V gene TRBV29-1, with D perhaps matching TRBD1 (6 bases). The CDR3 has 12 amino acids. The ends were cut back, 5 bases at V and 1 base at J, with 9 bases in the middle. The germline gives CDR1 SQVTM, CDR2 ANQGSEA. For the CDR3, the DNA is TGCAGCGTTTTGGACAGATCCTACGAGCAGTACTTC. Protein: CSVLDRSYEQYF.

This clone has only one observation. The V gene is TRBV4-1, the J gene TRBJ1-2; D is undetermined. From germline, CDR1 is MGHRA and CDR2 YSYEKL. The CDR3 runs 15 residues. V lost 0 bases to trimming and J lost 2 bases, with 10 bases between them. This CDR3 is CASSQDLGFNYGYTF. The CDR3 DNA is TGCGCCAGCAGCCAAGACTTGGGGTTCAACTATGGCTACACCTTC.

A few counts support this clone. J is TRBJ2-7 and V is TRBV2; D is possibly TRBD2 (5 bases). Germline V gives CDR1 SNHLY, CDR2 FYNNEI. V was clipped by 3 bases and J by 2 bases, with 11 bases between them. This CDR3 comprises 14 residues. The CDR3 reads CASSDGGLPYEQYF. The CDR3, as DNA: TGTGCCAGCAGTGATGGAGGCCTCCCCTACGAGCAGTACTTC.

Note on this clone: This CDR3 is also generated by other DNA sequences in the sample. The chain joins TRBV28 to TRBJ2-5, with D hard to call. The J call may be wrong; the DNA end is better matched by TRBJ2-7. The CDR3 loop spans 12 amino acids. The V gene's germline CDR1 is MDHEN and CDR2 SYDVKM. CDR3 sequence: CASSLKGYEQYF. Here the CDR3 DNA reads TGTGCCAGCAGTTTAAAAGGCTACGAGCAGTACTTC.

The V and J genes are TRBV7-9 and TRBJ2-7, with D unresolved. Germline V CDR1 and CDR2: SEHNR, FQNEAQ (reference sequence). The CDR3 spans 13 residues. Trimming pared 5 bases from V and 6 bases from J, leaving 14 bases between. This CDR3 is CASSRSGPREQYF. As DNA, the CDR3 is TGTGCCAGCAGCCGCTCAGGACCCCGCGAGCAGTACTTC.

This clone came up a few times. The chain is built from TRBV7-9 and TRBJ2-7; 11 bases fit TRBD2. Germline CDR1 and CDR2: SEHNR and FQNEAQ (reference sequence). CDR3 length: 13 amino acids. Trimming took 6 bases from V and 3 from J; bases not matched to a gene: 1. This chain's CDR3 is CASRTSGDYEQYF. CDR3 sequence (DNA): TGTGCCAGCAGGACTAGCGGGGACTACGAGCAGTACTTC.

The V and J genes are TRBV5-4 and TRBJ2-5, with 7 positions matching TRBD2. Germline V CDR1 and CDR2: SGHNT, YYREEE (reference sequence). V trimming: 4 bases; J trimming: 1 base; junction bases outside the gene matches: 7. The CDR3 spans 15 residues. The CDR3 region is CASSTPASGQETQYF. CDR3 nucleotides: TGTGCCAGCAGCACCCCGGCTAGCGGCCAAGAGACCCAGTACTTC.

The CDR3 DNA is TGTGCCACCAGCCGGCCGGGACTAGCGGGAACCAGCTCCTACAATGAGCAGTTCTTC. Encoded protein: CATSRPGLAGTSSYNEQFF. This chain links TRBV15 with TRBJ2-1; 13 bases align to TRBD2. The germline V gene has CDR1 LNHNV and CDR2 YYDKDF (reference sequence). CDR3 length: 19 residues. The V segment lost 5 bases and the J segment 0 bases; nucleotides outside the gene matches: 10.

This sequence joins TRBV28 and TRBJ2-5; 12 bases are a match to TRBD2. Looked up from germline, CDR1 is MDHEN and CDR2 is SYDVKM. The CDR3 is 14 residues long. V gave up 8 bases and J gave up 6 bases; unmatched junction bases: 7. This chain's CDR3 is CASGWTSGMKTQYF. The CDR3 coding sequence is TGTGCCAGCGGATGGACTAGCGGGATGAAGACCCAGTACTTC.

This sequence joins TRBV2 and TRBJ2-7; D is undetermined. V lost 8 bases and J 0 bases, leaving 8 bases between the germline ends. Germline-derived CDR1 and CDR2 are SNHLY and FYNNEI. CDR3 size: 12 residues. The DNA for the CDR3 is TGTGCCAGCGGCAAGGACTCCTACGAGCAGTACTTC. It is translated as CASGKDSYEQYF.

V and J are TRBV28 and TRBJ2-7, with D hard to call. The CDR3 runs to 15 residues. V lost 5 bases, J lost 1 base, and 15 bases lay in between. CDR1 is MDHEN and CDR2 is SYDVKM in the germline V gene. DNA of the CDR3: TGTGCCAGCAGTACCCAAGAACGAGCTTCCTACGAGCAGTACTTC. Translating it yields CASSTQERASYEQYF. Full variable domain (outside the CDR3, taken from reference TRBV28 and TRBJ2-7): DVKVTQSSRYLVKRTGEKVFLECVQDMDHENMFWYRQDPGLGLRLIYFSYDVKMKEKGDIPEGYSVSREKKERFSLILESASTNQTSMYLCASSTQERASYEQYFGPGTRLTVT.

The gene calls are TRBV18 and TRBJ2-3; D may be TRBD2 (6 bases). The germline V gene has CDR1 KGHSH and CDR2 LQKENI. The germline V and J ends were trimmed by 4 bases and 6 bases, with 20 bases remaining between them. The CDR3 length is 16 residues. CDR3 nucleotide sequence: TGTGCCAGCTCACGCGGGACCCCCAGTCATAGGGATACGCAGTATTTT. Encoded protein: CASSRGTPSHRDTQYF.

The rearrangement links TRBV28 to TRBJ2-5, with a possible D match to TRBD1 (6 bases). With the DNA end fitting TRBJ2-7 better, the J assignment may be wrong. Germline CDR1 MDHEN, CDR2 SYDVKM. The CDR3 contains 15 residues. For the CDR3, the DNA is TGTGCCAGCAGTTTTCCGGGACAAAGCTCCTACGAGCAGTACTTC. Translation gives CASSFPGQSSYEQYF.

The chain is built from TRBV6-5 and TRBJ1-2; D might be TRBD1 (5 bases). This CDR3 region has 15 residues. CDR1 is MNHEY and CDR2 is SVGAGI in the germline V gene. Trimming removed 5 bases from V and 4 bases from J, with 17 bases in between. This chain's CDR3 is CASSNLGTSAYGYTF. In nucleotides, the CDR3 is TGTGCCAGCAGTAACCTAGGGACTTCGGCCTATGGCTACACCTTC.

The V and J genes are TRBV7-9 and TRBJ2-3; perhaps TRBD2 as D (5 bases). Germline V gene data show CDR1 as SEHNR and CDR2 as FQNEAQ (reference sequence). Trimming stripped 5 bases from V and 3 bases from J, with 15 bases between. The CDR3 contains 15 residues. The CDR3 sequence: CASSPRLRRTDTQYF. Here the CDR3 DNA reads TGTGCCAGCAGCCCTAGACTACGGAGGACAGATACGCAGTATTTT.

This clone was detected a few times. The rearrangement links TRBV11-2 to TRBJ1-2; D is perhaps TRBD1 (5 bases). V was cut by 0 bases and J by 7 bases, with 9 bases left in between. This CDR3 is built from 13 residues. Looked up from germline, CDR1 is SGHAT and CDR2 is FQNNGV. The CDR3 bases are TGTGCCAGCAGCTTAGACAGGGAACGTGGCTACACCTTC. The encoded protein is CASSLDRERGYTF.

V gene TRBV11-2 combines with J gene TRBJ1-2, with 8 bases aligning to TRBD1. Germline assignment: CDR1 SGHAT and CDR2 FQNNGV. J lost 2 bases, V lost 5 bases, and 4 bases had no gene match. This CDR3 is 14 amino acids long. The CDR3, as DNA: TGTGCCAGCAGCATTGACAGGGGAAACTATGGCTACACCTTC. It translates to CASSIDRGNYGYTF.

This chain uses TRBV28 with TRBJ2-7; TRBD2 agrees at 12 bases. This CDR3 is 16 amino acids long. The germline CDR1 and CDR2 sequences are MDHEN and SYDVKM. V lost 8 bases to trimming and J lost 4 bases; unmatched junction nucleotides: 12. Written as DNA, the CDR3 is TGTGCCAGCGAGGGAGGACTAGCGGGAAATTCATACGAGCAGTACTTC. Its translation is CASEGGLAGNSYEQYF. Using reference TRBV28 and TRBJ2-7 for the parts outside the CDR3, the full variable domain is DVKVTQSSRYLVKRTGEKVFLECVQDMDHENMFWYRQDPGLGLRLIYFSYDVKMKEKGDIPEGYSVSREKKERFSLILESASTNQTSMYLCASEGGLAGNSYEQYFGPGTRLTVT.

This rearrangement joins TRBV2 to TRBJ2-2; D not certain. The ends were cut back, 8 bases at V and 2 bases at J, with 18 bases in the middle. This CDR3 contains 16 residues. Germline values: CDR1 SNHLY, CDR2 FYNNEI. The CDR3 DNA follows: TGTGCCAGCTCCCAAAACCAGCAGACAAACACCGGGGAGCTGTTTTTT. As protein: CASSQNQQTNTGELFF. Combining the CDR3 with reference TRBV2 and TRBJ2-2 gives the whole variable domain EPEVTQTPSHQVTQMGQEVILRCVPISNHLYFYWYRQILGQKVEFLVSFYNNEISEKSEIFDDQFSVERPDGSNFTLKIRSTKLEDSAMYFCASSQNQQTNTGELFFGEGSRLTVL.

The chain employs TRBV27 and TRBJ1-1; 8 positions agree with TRBD1. Germline values: CDR1 MNHEY, CDR2 SMNVEV (reference sequence). Trimming at V came to 2 bases and at J to 5 bases, leaving 7 bases not matched to a gene. The CDR3 extends over 15 amino acids. This CDR3 reads CASSLKQGASTEAFF. Here the CDR3 DNA reads TGTGCCAGCAGTTTAAAGCAGGGGGCAAGTACTGAAGCTTTCTTT.

The V gene is TRBV29-1, the J gene TRBJ1-2; TRBD1 aligns across 11 bases. Germline assignment: CDR1 SQVTM and CDR2 ANQGSEA. This CDR3 spans 14 amino acids. With V trimmed by 3 bases and J by 8 bases, 8 bases remained unmatched. Here the CDR3 DNA reads TGCAGCGTTGAGGCTCAGGACAGGGGGCCCGGCTACACCTTC. As protein: CSVEAQDRGPGYTF.

V usage is TRBV18 and J usage is TRBJ2-7; tentatively, D is TRBD1 or TRBD2 (6 bases each). Trimming took off 2 bases at V and 5 bases at J, with 13 bases between the two ends. Germline CDR1 is KGHSH and CDR2 is LQKENI. This CDR3 contains 14 residues. The chain's CDR3 is CASSPGGGKDEQYF. CDR3 coding DNA: TGTGCCAGCTCACCAGGGGGCGGGAAGGACGAGCAGTACTTC.

The gene calls are TRBV28 and TRBJ1-2; D not resolved. The CDR3 is made up of 12 amino acids. Germline loops: CDR1 MDHEN, CDR2 SYDVKM. V gave up 3 bases and J gave up 3 bases, with 5 bases separating them. This CDR3 reads CASSFRDYGYTF. DNA of the CDR3: TGTGCCAGCAGTTTCCGAGACTATGGCTACACCTTC.

V is TRBV5-1 and J is TRBJ2-1, with D tentatively TRBD1 or TRBD2 (7 bases each). V was pared by 5 bases and J by 1 base, with 16 bases between. The CDR3 runs 16 residues. Germline-derived CDR1 and CDR2 are SGHRS and YFSETQ. The CDR3 bases are TGCGCCAGCAGACAACCTCAGGGGGGGTCCTACAATGAGCAGTTCTTC. Translation: CASRQPQGGSYNEQFF.

This CDR3 is CASSLVPGTPQETQYF. The CDR3 nucleotides are TGTGCCAGCAGCTTAGTCCCAGGCACGCCACAAGAGACCCAGTACTTC. This chain links TRBV7-2 with TRBJ2-5; the D is unclear. The V gene's germline CDR1 is SGHTA and CDR2 FQGNSA. Trimming removed 1 base from V and 2 bases from J, with 14 bases in between. There are 16 residues in the CDR3.

The chain is built from TRBV18 and TRBJ2-7; D gene unclear. This CDR3 region has 15 residues. Germline CDR1 is KGHSH and CDR2 is LQKENI. With 3 bases removed from V and 0 bases from J, the gap between germline ends came to 12 bases. The chain's CDR3 is CASSPSPVSSYEQYF. The CDR3 DNA reads as TGTGCCAGCTCACCGTCCCCCGTCAGCTCCTACGAGCAGTACTTC.

The chain links TRBV13 to TRBJ2-1; TRBD1 matches at 8 bases. Losses at the gene ends were 5 bases for V and 6 bases for J; bases not matched to a gene: 9. The CDR3 covers 15 residues. The germline V gene encodes CDR1 PRHDT and CDR2 FYEKMQ (reference sequence). CDR3 residues: CASSRLRQGTNEQFF. DNA for the CDR3: TGTGCCAGCAGCCGGTTGAGACAGGGGACCAATGAGCAGTTCTTC. Complete variable domain (other parts from reference TRBV13 and TRBJ2-1): AAGVIQSPRHLIKEKRETATLKCYPIPRHDTVYWYQQGPGQDPQFLISFYEKMQSDKGSIPDRFSAQQFSDYHSELNMSSLELGDSALYFCASSRLRQGTNEQFFGPGTRLTVL.

The chain has TRBV14 and TRBJ2-7; 9 bases align to TRBD2. After removal of 4 bases from V and 3 bases from J, the junction contained 7 bases not matched to a gene. CDR1 and CDR2 (germline): SGHDN, FVKESK. CDR3 length: 15 amino acids. The chain's CDR3 is CASSLLGSGGYEQYF. In nucleotides, the CDR3 is TGTGCCAGCAGCCTCCTTGGTAGCGGGGGCTACGAGCAGTACTTC. The full variable domain, with the rest looked up from reference TRBV14 and TRBJ2-7, is EAGVTQFPSHSVIEKGQTVTLRCDPISGHDNLYWYRRVMGKEIKFLLHFVKESKQDESGMPNNRFLAERTGGTYSTLKVQPAELEDSGVYFCASSLLGSGGYEQYFGPGTRLTVT.

The CDR3 sequence: CASSLAPESYEQYF. The CDR3 DNA is TGTGCCAGCAGCTTGGCCCCCGAGTCCTACGAGCAGTACTTC. The V gene is TRBV5-8, the J gene TRBJ2-5; D uncertain. The J call is doubtful: the DNA matches TRBJ2-7 better. This CDR3 contains 14 residues. The germline gives CDR1 SGHTS, CDR2 YDEGEE.

The chain links TRBV28 to TRBJ1-4; no clear D gene. This CDR3 comprises 14 residues. Per the germline V gene, CDR1 is MDHEN and CDR2 is SYDVKM. Trimming took 6 bases from V and 7 from J, leaving 15 bases between them. The CDR3 region has the DNA TGTGCCAGCAGCCTCGGGCACGGAGGTGAAAAACTGTTTTTT. Protein product: CASSLGHGGEKLFF. The variable domain in full, with the rest retrieved from reference TRBV28 and TRBJ1-4, is DVKVTQSSRYLVKRTGEKVFLECVQDMDHENMFWYRQDPGLGLRLIYFSYDVKMKEKGDIPEGYSVSREKKERFSLILESASTNQTSMYLCASSLGHGGEKLFFGSGTQLSVL.

V usage is TRBV10-3 and J usage is TRBJ1-5, with no clear D. This CDR3 region has 13 residues. V was trimmed by 6 bases and J by 3 bases, leaving 9 bases between them. From germline, CDR1 is ENHRY and CDR2 SYGVKD. CDR3 in DNA: TGTGCCATCAGAGGTGGGGACAATCAGCCCCAGCATTTT. Translation: CAIRGGDNQPQHF.

The J gene is TRBJ2-7, the V gene TRBV6-1, with D hard to call. Germline V gene sequence: CDR1 MNHNS, CDR2 SASEGT. The CDR3 is 14 residues long. The germline V and J ends were trimmed by 3 bases and 4 bases, with 13 bases remaining between them. CDR3: CASSEARFIYEQYF. CDR3 DNA sequence: TGTGCCAGCAGTGAGGCCCGTTTCATTTACGAGCAGTACTTC.